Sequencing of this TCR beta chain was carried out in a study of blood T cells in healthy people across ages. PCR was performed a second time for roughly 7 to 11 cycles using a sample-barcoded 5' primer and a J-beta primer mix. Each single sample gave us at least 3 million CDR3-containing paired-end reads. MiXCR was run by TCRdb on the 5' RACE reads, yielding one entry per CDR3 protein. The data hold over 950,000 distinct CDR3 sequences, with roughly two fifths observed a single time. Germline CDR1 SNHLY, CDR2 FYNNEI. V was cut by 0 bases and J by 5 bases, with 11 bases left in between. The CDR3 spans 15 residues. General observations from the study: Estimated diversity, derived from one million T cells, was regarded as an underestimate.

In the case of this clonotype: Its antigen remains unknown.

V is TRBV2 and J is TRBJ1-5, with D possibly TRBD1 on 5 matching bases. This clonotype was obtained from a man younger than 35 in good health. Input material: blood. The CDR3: CASSEATTGDQPQHF. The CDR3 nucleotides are TGTGCCAGCAGTGAAGCGACGACGGGGGATCAGCCCCAGCATTTT.